A single sample is the source of the 28 T cell receptor beta chains below, sequenced in a study of tumor-infiltrating lymphocytes in primary liver carcinoma. Unsorted whole blood yielded the blood RNA, and germline DNA was also extracted. cDNA specific to TCR beta was made from around 530 ng of total RNA, with a constant-region primer employed for priming. Slightly modified ARM-PCR, run as three nested multiplex PCR rounds, produced the TCR beta libraries. Running roughly 10 cycles apiece, the first two PCR rounds relied on TRBV1-TRBV30 forward primers together with a C-beta reverse primer. TCRdb re-derived calls from the multiplex PCR reads in MiXCR, one entry per CDR3 protein. In the table there are 300,000 to 350,000 distinct CDR3 sequences, almost 65% of which are singletons. The sequenced material came from peripheral blood. These receptors originate from a middle-aged man with primary liver carcinoma and hepatitis B virus infection.

This clonotype turned up a few times. This could be a read error, since a much larger clone is one nucleotide away. The chain is built from TRBV29-1 and TRBJ2-5; 11 nucleotides align to TRBD2. The germline gives CDR1 SQVTM, CDR2 ANQGSEA. The CDR3 is made up of 14 amino acids. CDR3 in amino acids: CSAQRGLAEETQCF. DNA for the CDR3: TGCAGCGCCCAGAGGGGACTAGCGGAAGAGACCCAGTGCTTC.

Turning to this clonotype: A much larger clone sits a single nucleotide away, making a read error possible. The rearrangement joins TRBV12-3 or TRBV12-4 to TRBJ1-5; D is unclear. This CDR3 is 14 amino acids long. Between the trimmed V and J ends, which lost 7 bases and 3 bases, there was a span of 13 bases. In nucleotides, the CDR3 is TGTGCCAGCACCTCGGACCTAAACAATCAGCCCCAGCATTTT. Protein product: CASTSDLNNQPQHF.

The chain joins TRBV7-8 to TRBJ2-2, with 7 bases lining up with TRBD2. Germline-derived CDR1 and CDR2 are SGHVS and FQNEAQ. The CDR3 consists of 16 residues. V shed 7 bases, J shed 1 base, and the junction held 9 bases outside the gene matches. The CDR3 loop reads CASNFAGVLNTGELFF. The CDR3 nucleotides read TGTGCCAGCAACTTTGCGGGAGTCTTGAACACCGGGGAGCTGTTTTTT.

As regards this clonotype: A much larger clone lies a single base off, so this may be a read error. This CDR3 reads CASSQTVAGVDEQFF. Here the CDR3 DNA reads TGCGCCAGCAGCCAAACGGTAGCGGGAGTCGATGAGCAGTTCTTC. The chain combines TRBV11-2 with TRBJ2-1; 9 nucleotides match TRBD2. Germline CDR1 is SGHAT and CDR2 is FQNNGV. The CDR3 has 15 residues.

Worth noting for this clonotype: An end of the junction does not agree with germline; a read error may underlie this. The gene calls are TRBV13 and TRBJ1-2, with no clear D. This CDR3 is built from 16 residues. Germline V gene sequence: CDR1 PRHDT, CDR2 FYEKMQ (reference sequence). In nucleotides, the CDR3 is TGTGCCAGCAGCCCCCCCACAACAGCCGATAATTATGGTTACACCTTC. Its translation is CASSPPTTADNYGYTF.

Concerning this clonotype itself: At one of its ends the junction is not consistent with the germline gene, which may arise from a read error. This sequence joins TRBV4-3 and TRBJ2-7; the match to TRBD1 covers 10 bases. The CDR3 is 16 residues long. The germline gives CDR1 LGHNA, CDR2 YSLEER. As DNA, the CDR3 is TGCGCCAGCAGCCAGGCACCGGGACAGGGGTCCTACGAGAAGTACTTC. It translates to CASSQAPGQGSYEKYF.

The J gene is TRBJ2-1, the V gene TRBV5-4, with TRBD2 matching 10 bases. Germline V gene lookup returns CDR1 SGHNT and CDR2 YYREEE (reference sequence). The CDR3 length is 15 residues. J lost 9 bases, V lost 4 bases, and 10 bases had no gene match. CDR3 amino acids: CASSPLAGGGGEQFF. The CDR3 DNA follows: TGTGCCAGCAGCCCCTTAGCGGGAGGTGGCGGTGAGCAGTTCTTC. Complete variable domain (other parts from reference TRBV5-4 and TRBJ2-1): ETGVTQSPTHLIKTRGQQVTLRCSSQSGHNTVSWYQQALGQGPQFIFQYYREEENGRGNFPPRFSGLQFPNYSSELNVNALELDDSALYLCASSPLAGGGGEQFFGPGTRLTVL.

This clonotype was observed many times. V gene TRBV6-5 combines with J gene TRBJ2-1; D tentatively reads TRBD1 or TRBD2 (5 bases each). V lost 6 bases, J lost 5 bases, and 17 bases lay in between. CDR3 length: 15 amino acids. CDR1 and CDR2 from the germline V gene are MNHEY and SVGAGI. Here the CDR3 DNA reads TGTGCCAGCAGACTGGCCGGGACGCCTAACAATGAGCAGTTCTTC. It codes for CASRLAGTPNNEQFF.

This clonotype appeared many times. The chain links TRBV6-2 or TRBV6-3 to TRBJ1-1; D is unclear. CDR1 and CDR2 from the germline V gene are MNHEY and SVGEGT. The ends were cut back, 1 base at V and 4 bases at J, with 10 bases in the middle. The CDR3 has 14 amino acids. CDR3 in amino acids: CASSYWLGSTEAFF. As DNA, the CDR3 is TGTGCCAGCAGTTACTGGTTGGGCTCCACTGAAGCTTTCTTT.

The chain employs TRBV10-1 and TRBJ2-1; the D is unclear. CDR3 size: 14 residues. Germline V lookup: CDR1 WNHNN, CDR2 SYGVQD (reference sequence). V lost 3 bases, J lost 10 bases, and 16 bases lay in between. Here the CDR3 reads CASSEPARPNEQFF. CDR3 sequence (DNA): TGCGCCAGCAGTGAACCGGCAAGACCAAACGAGCAGTTCTTC.

This clonotype was seen many times. This chain links TRBV6-1 with TRBJ2-5, with a tentative D call TRBD1 (6 bases). V lost 7 bases to trimming and J lost 4 bases, with 19 bases between them. The CDR3 runs to 15 residues. In germline, CDR1 is MNHNS, CDR2 SASEGT. The CDR3 sequence is CASTLSDRPPETQYF. The DNA for the CDR3 is TGTGCCAGCACTTTAAGCGACAGGCCCCCAGAGACCCAGTACTTC.

Regarding this clonotype: A junction end diverges from the germline sequence, so it may reflect a read error. The chain uses TRBV10-3 and TRBJ2-7, with 7 bases that match TRBD1. The CDR3 runs to 14 residues. Germline-derived CDR1 and CDR2 are ENHRY and SYGVKD. CDR3 protein: CANSETGYEYEQYF. The CDR3 nucleotides read TGTGCCAACAGTGAGACAGGGTATGAGTACGAGCAGTACTTC.

With respect to this clonotype: A read error may produce the germline difference seen at one junction end. This chain uses TRBV11-2 with TRBJ2-7, with 8 nucleotides matching TRBD1. The CDR3 has 14 amino acids. Per the germline V gene, CDR1 is SGHAT and CDR2 is FQNNGV. Here the CDR3 DNA reads TGTGCCAGCAGCTCGGACAGGGTGATTGGGGAGCAATACTTC. Its protein product is CASSSDRVIGEQYF.

Remarks on this clonotype: A much larger clone is a single base away; this may be a read error. The rearrangement links TRBV6-2 or TRBV6-3 to TRBJ2-7; D not certain. The germline V gene has CDR1 MNHEY and CDR2 SVGEGT. The CDR3 runs 14 residues. V lost 7 bases to trimming and J lost 3 bases, with 16 bases between them. For the CDR3, the DNA is TGTGCCAGCACCAGGATAGGGTCGGGCTACGAGCAGTACTTC. Protein product: CASTRIGSGYEQYF.

Note on this clonotype: This sequence may be a read error, since a much larger clone differs from it by one base. The genes are TRBV12-3 or TRBV12-4 and TRBJ1-5; D remains unclear. This CDR3 is built from 14 residues. The CDR3 is CASSFQYSNHPQHF. The DNA of the CDR3 is TGTGCCAGCAGTTTCCAGTATAGCAATCACCCCCAGCATTTT.

Comments on this clonotype: At one end, the junction sequence differs from germline, possibly due to a read error. This chain uses TRBV11-1 with TRBJ2-5, with 7 bases that match TRBD1. Germline CDR1 reads SGHAT; CDR2 reads FQDESV (reference sequence). CDR3 length equals 15 residues. CDR3 loop: CASRFGTVKQETQCF. As DNA, the CDR3 is TGTGCCAGCAGGTTCGGGACAGTAAAACAAGAGACCCAGTGCTTC.

On this clonotype itself: The junction does not match germline at one end; this may be a read error. The chain couples TRBV6-5 to TRBJ2-2, with D possibly being TRBD2 (5 bases). The V gene's germline CDR1 is MNHEY and CDR2 SVGAGI. The CDR3 extends over 18 amino acids. In DNA, the CDR3 is TGTACCAGCAGTTACTCATCTTTTAGCGAACCGAACACCGGGGAGCTGTTTTTT. It yields the protein CTSSYSSFSEPNTGELFF.

This clonotype has at least ten counts. The V call is TRBV12-3 or TRBV12-4, the J call TRBJ2-1; no reliable D call. The CDR3 covers 13 residues. Trimming pared 3 bases from V and 3 bases from J, leaving 6 bases between. The CDR3 nucleotides are TGTGCCAGCAGTTTGTACAACTACAATGAGCAGTTCTTC. Translating it yields CASSLYNYNEQFF.

This clonotype has at least ten counts. The chain is built from TRBV6-6 and TRBJ1-4, with D maybe TRBD1 (6 bases). There are 15 residues in the CDR3. Germline V CDR1 and CDR2: MNHNY, SVGAGI (reference sequence). The ends were cut back, 2 bases at V and 4 bases at J, with 11 bases in the middle. CDR3: CASSYTGADNEKLFF. The CDR3 coding sequence is TGTGCCAGCAGTTACACGGGGGCCGATAATGAAAAACTGTTTTTT.

With regard to this clonotype: This may stem from a read error, because a much larger clone lies one nucleotide away. V gene TRBV6-5 combines with J gene TRBJ2-7, with D tentatively TRBD2 (6 bases). The germline CDR1 and CDR2 sequences are MNHEY and SVGAGI. Trimming pared 2 bases from V and 9 bases from J, leaving 11 bases between. There are 12 residues in the CDR3. The chain's CDR3 is CASSYAGSGQYF. DNA of the CDR3: TGTGCCAGCAGTTACGCGGGGTCCGGGCAGTACTTC.

On this clonotype: Given a much more abundant clone one base away, this may be a read error. Since no conserved phenylalanine or tryptophan closes the CDR3, a read error is the likely cause. This chain uses TRBV4-3 with TRBJ2-2; tentatively, D is TRBD1 or TRBD2 (5 bases each). This CDR3 comprises 17 residues. The ends were cut back, 3 bases at V and 0 bases at J, with 14 bases in the middle. CDR1 is LGHNA and CDR2 is YSLEER in the germline V gene. CDR3 DNA sequence: TGCGCCAGCAGCCAGGGGTCCGGGACCACGAACACCGGGGAGCTGTTTTCT. Translated: CASSQGSGTTNTGELFS.

Note on this clonotype: The conserved final phenylalanine or tryptophan is absent from the CDR3, which likely points to a read error. The rearrangement links TRBV14 to TRBJ2-1; 13 nucleotides line up with TRBD2. The CDR3 is 16 residues long. After removal of 4 bases from V and 8 bases from J, the junction contained 8 bases not matched to a gene. The germline V gene has CDR1 SGHDN and CDR2 FVKESK. CDR3 loop: CASSPIRLAGGDEQFS. The CDR3 bases are TGTGCCAGCAGCCCAATACGACTAGCGGGAGGCGATGAGCAGTTCTCC.

Many counts were recorded for this clonotype. This chain links TRBV11-3 with TRBJ2-2; no clear D. The CDR3 totals 13 residues. The ends were cut back, 0 bases at V and 8 bases at J, with 7 bases in the middle. Germline V gives CDR1 SGHNT, CDR2 YENEEA. In DNA form, the CDR3 reads TGTGCCAGCAGCTTAGAGTTACGGGGGGAGCTGTTTTTT. Translating it yields CASSLELRGELFF.

With respect to this clonotype: This may stem from a read error, because a much larger clone lies one nucleotide away. The chain carries TRBV6-9 and TRBJ2-5, with 8 bases fitting TRBD2. Germline CDR1 reads MNHGY; CDR2 reads SVAAGI. J gave up 5 bases and V 3 bases, and 11 bases lay outside the gene matches. This CDR3 is 16 amino acids long. The CDR3 region is CASSYSPSGLVETQYF. CDR3 nucleotide sequence: TGTGCCAGCAGTTACTCGCCTAGCGGGTTGGTGGAGACCCAGTACTTC.

The CDR3 DNA reads as TGTGCCAGCAGCTTGGAGGGGGGCTCCTACGAGCAGTACTTC. The encoded protein is CASSLEGGSYEQYF. This chain connects TRBV5-8 to TRBJ2-7, with D perhaps being TRBD1 or TRBD2 (6 bases each). Germline-derived CDR1 and CDR2 are SGHTS and YDEGEE. The CDR3 extends over 14 amino acids. Deletions cut 0 bases from V and 0 bases from J, with 7 bases between.

As to this clonotype: The conserved phenylalanine or tryptophan normally closing the CDR3 is absent here, so this likely arose from a read error. The rearrangement joins TRBV11-2 to TRBJ2-2, with D possibly being TRBD2 (6 bases). CDR1 SGHAT and CDR2 FQNNGV come from the germline V gene. This CDR3 has 15 amino acids. The CDR3 DNA is TGTGCCAGCAGCTCCCCGGGAGAATACACTGGGGAGCTGTTTTTA. Translating it yields CASSSPGEYTGELFL.

The V and J genes are TRBV2 and TRBJ2-7, with 7 nucleotides matching TRBD1. This CDR3 comprises 13 residues. The ends lost 10 bases at V and 0 bases at J; junction bases unmatched: 6. CDR1 is SNHLY, CDR2 FYNNEI, per germline. CDR3 protein: CAIQDRRSYEQYF. In DNA, the CDR3 is TGTGCCATTCAGGACAGGCGCTCCTACGAGCAGTACTTC.

A note on this clonotype: This may come from a read error, since a much larger clone is one base off. It is likely a read error, because the conserved phenylalanine at the end of the CDR3 is missing. The chain links TRBV29-1 to TRBJ2-2; TRBD1 aligns across 9 bases. Looked up from germline, CDR1 is SQVTM and CDR2 is ANQGSEA. The CDR3 has 14 residues. The V and J ends lost 5 bases and 6 bases, in that order; junction bases with no gene match: 7. This chain's CDR3 is CSVKQGAVAGELFL. In nucleotides, the CDR3 is TGCAGCGTTAAACAGGGGGCTGTGGCCGGGGAGCTGTTTCTT.